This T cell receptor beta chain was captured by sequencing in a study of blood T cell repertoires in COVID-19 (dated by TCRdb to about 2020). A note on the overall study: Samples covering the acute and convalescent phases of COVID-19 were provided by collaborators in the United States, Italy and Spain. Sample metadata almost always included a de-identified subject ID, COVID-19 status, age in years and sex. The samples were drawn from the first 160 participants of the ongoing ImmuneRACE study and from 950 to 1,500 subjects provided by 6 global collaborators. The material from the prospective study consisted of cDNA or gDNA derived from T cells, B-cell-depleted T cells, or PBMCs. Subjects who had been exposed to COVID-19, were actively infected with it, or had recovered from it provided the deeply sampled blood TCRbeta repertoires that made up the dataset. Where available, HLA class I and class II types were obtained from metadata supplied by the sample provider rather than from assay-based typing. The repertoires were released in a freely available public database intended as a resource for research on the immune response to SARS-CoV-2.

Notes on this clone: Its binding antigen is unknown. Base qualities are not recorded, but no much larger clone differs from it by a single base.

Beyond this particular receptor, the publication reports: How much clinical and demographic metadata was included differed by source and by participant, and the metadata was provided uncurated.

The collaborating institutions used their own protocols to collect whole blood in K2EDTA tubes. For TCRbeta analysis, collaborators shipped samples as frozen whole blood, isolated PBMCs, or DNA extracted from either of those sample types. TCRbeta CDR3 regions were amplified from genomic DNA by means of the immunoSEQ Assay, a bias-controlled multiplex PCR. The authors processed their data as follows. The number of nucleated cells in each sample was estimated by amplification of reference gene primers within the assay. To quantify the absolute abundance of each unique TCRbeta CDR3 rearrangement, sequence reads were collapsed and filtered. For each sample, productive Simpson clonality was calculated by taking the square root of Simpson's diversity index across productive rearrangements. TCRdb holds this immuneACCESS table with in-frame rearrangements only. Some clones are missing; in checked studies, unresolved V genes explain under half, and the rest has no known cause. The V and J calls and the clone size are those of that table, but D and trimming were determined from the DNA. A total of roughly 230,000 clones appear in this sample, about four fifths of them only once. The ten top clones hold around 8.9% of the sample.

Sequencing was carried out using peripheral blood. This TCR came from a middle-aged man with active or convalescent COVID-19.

The DNA reads TGTGCCAGTAGTATCAGAATTGGGGGACAGACTCAAGAGACCCAGTACTTC. It encodes CASSIRIGGQTQETQYF. The rearranged chain carries TRBV19 and TRBJ2-5, with 7 bases aligning to TRBD1. Relative to germline, V is missing 3 bases and J is missing 2 bases, with 12 bases of the junction outside any gene match. CDR1 and CDR2 (LNHDA, SQIVND) derive from the germline V gene (reference sequence). The CDR3 starts with the cysteine, ends with the phenylalanine, and has 17 residues. Here the CDR3 DNA is all that survives: 51 bases in frame from base 1.